This T cell receptor beta chain was obtained from a study of blood T cell repertoires in COVID-19. Background on the study: Samples taken during acute and convalescent COVID-19 were collected in the United States, Italy and Spain.

Clones were sequenced by immunoSEQ multiplex PCR, and TCRdb holds only the in-frame ones, with some missing. The sample carries about 200,000 clones, roughly 85% recorded once. Trimming at V came to 4 bases and at J to 0 bases, leaving 6 bases not matched to a gene. The CDR3 loop spans 16 amino acids. Germline V gives CDR1 LNHDA, CDR2 SQIVND (reference sequence). The clonotype was recovered from an elderly woman with acute or convalescent COVID-19. The sequenced material came from peripheral blood. The V gene is TRBV19, the J gene TRBJ2-7; 10 bases fit TRBD2. The DNA for the CDR3 is TGTGCCAGTAGTAGACTAGCGGGCCAGAGCTCCTACGAGCAGTACTTC. It codes for CASSRLAGQSSYEQYF. The whole variable domain, remainder taken from reference TRBV19 and TRBJ2-7, is DGGITQSPKYLFRKEGQNVTLSCEQNLNHDAMYWYRQDPGQGLRLIYYSQIVNDFQKGDIAEGYSVSREKKESFPLTVTSAQKNPTAFYLCASSRLAGQSSYEQYFGPGTRLTVT.